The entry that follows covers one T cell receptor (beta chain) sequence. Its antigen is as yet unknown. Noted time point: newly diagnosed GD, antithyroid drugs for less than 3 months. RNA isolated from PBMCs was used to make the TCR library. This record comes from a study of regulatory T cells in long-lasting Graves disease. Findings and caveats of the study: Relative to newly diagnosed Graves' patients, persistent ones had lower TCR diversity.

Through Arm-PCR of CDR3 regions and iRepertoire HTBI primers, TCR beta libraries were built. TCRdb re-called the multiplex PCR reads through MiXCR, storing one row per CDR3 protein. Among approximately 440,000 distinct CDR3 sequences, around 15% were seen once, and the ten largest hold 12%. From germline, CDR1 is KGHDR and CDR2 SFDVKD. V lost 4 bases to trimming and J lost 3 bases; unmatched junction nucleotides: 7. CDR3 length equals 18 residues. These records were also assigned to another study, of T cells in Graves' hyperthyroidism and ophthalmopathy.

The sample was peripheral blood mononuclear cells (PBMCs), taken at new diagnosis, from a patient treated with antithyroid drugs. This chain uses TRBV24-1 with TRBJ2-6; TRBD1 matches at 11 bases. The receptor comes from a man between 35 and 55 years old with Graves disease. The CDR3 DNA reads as TGTGCCACCAGTGACCCGGGACAGGGGGAGTTTGGGGCCAACGTCCTGACTTTC. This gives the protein CATSDPGQGEFGANVLTF.